These 16 T cell receptor beta chains were all obtained from the same sample, sequenced in a study of cytomegalovirus exposure and HLA in healthy donors. With 60 Vbeta and 13 Jbeta primers, the PCR was carried out. Clones were read by immunoSEQ multiplex PCR, and TCRdb kept only the in-frame ones, dropping some. The table has 250,000 to 350,000 clones, roughly 80% seen once. The material sequenced was PBMCs. The receptors were gathered from a girl aged 2-10 years in good health and CMV-seronegative.

The CDR3 nucleotides are TGCGCCAGCTCCCGACAACAAAGCTACAATGAGCAGTTCTTC. This encodes CASSRQQSYNEQFF. The chain uses TRBV10-1 and TRBJ2-1; D is undetermined. This CDR3 region has 14 residues. Looked up from germline, CDR1 is WNHNN and CDR2 is SYGVQD (reference sequence). Trimming cost V 8 bases and J 3 bases, with 14 bases left between them.

This clone has more than one count but fewer than ten. The chain has TRBV18 and TRBJ2-2; no clear D gene. Deletions cut 6 bases from V and 6 bases from J, with 8 bases between. Germline assignment: CDR1 KGHSH and CDR2 LQKENI. This CDR3 spans 12 amino acids. The CDR3: CASSPQAGELFF. CDR3 DNA: TGTGCCAGCTCCCCGCAGGCCGGGGAGCTGTTTTTT.

The rearrangement uses TRBV5-1 and TRBJ2-3; the D gene is possibly TRBD2 (5 bases). There are 14 residues in the CDR3. V was pared by 2 bases and J by 2 bases, with 9 bases between. The germline V gene encodes CDR1 SGHRS and CDR2 YFSETQ. The CDR3 region is CASSFRGDTDTQYF. The DNA for the CDR3 is TGCGCCAGCAGCTTTCGGGGAGACACAGATACGCAGTATTTT.

The rearrangement joins TRBV7-9 to TRBJ2-7; 8 bases line up with TRBD2. V lost 1 base to trimming and J lost 6 bases; unmatched junction nucleotides: 11. The CDR3 has 16 amino acids. The V gene's germline CDR1 is SEHNR and CDR2 FQNEAQ (reference sequence). CDR3 bases: TGTGCCAGCAGCTTAGACGGGGGGGGGAAGCTGCTCGAGCAGTACTTC. It codes for CASSLDGGGKLLEQYF.

This clone was seen a few times. The V and J genes are TRBV19 and TRBJ2-5; 8 bases line up with TRBD2. The CDR3 spans 11 residues. The trim removed 10 bases at V and 5 bases at J, leaving 3 bases unmatched. The V gene's germline CDR1 is LNHDA and CDR2 SQIVND (reference sequence). The CDR3 here is CATGGVETQYF. The DNA of the CDR3 is TGTGCCACCGGGGGGGTGGAGACCCAGTACTTC.

The chain employs TRBV6-1 and TRBJ1-4; a weak D match, TRBD1 (6 bases). Germline values: CDR1 MNHNS, CDR2 SASEGT. The CDR3 contains 17 residues. Between the trimmed V and J ends, which lost 6 bases and 4 bases, there was a span of 21 bases. CDR3 sequence: CASSETPQGWDNEKLFF. CDR3 nucleotide sequence: TGTGCCAGCAGCGAAACTCCCCAGGGGTGGGATAATGAAAAACTGTTTTTT.

This sequence joins TRBV28 and TRBJ2-7; 7 nucleotides agree with TRBD2. The ends lost 11 bases at V and 3 bases at J; junction bases unmatched: 13. The V gene's germline CDR1 is MDHEN and CDR2 SYDVKM. CDR3 length: 14 amino acids. The CDR3 DNA sequence: TGTGCCGGCGCCGGAGCGGGGACCAGCTACGAGCAGTACTTC. This encodes CAGAGAGTSYEQYF. Full variable domain (remainder filled in from reference TRBV28 and TRBJ2-7): DVKVTQSSRYLVKRTGEKVFLECVQDMDHENMFWYRQDPGLGLRLIYFSYDVKMKEKGDIPEGYSVSREKKERFSLILESASTNQTSMYLCAGAGAGTSYEQYFGPGTRLTVT.

The count of this clone is one. This sequence joins TRBV11-2 and TRBJ2-6; D remains unclear. From germline, CDR1 is SGHAT and CDR2 FQNNGV. The V end was cut by 2 bases, the J end by 0 bases, with 8 bases between. The CDR3 runs to 16 residues. The CDR3 here is CASSLLVYSGANVLTF. DNA of the CDR3: TGTGCCAGCAGCTTATTAGTGTACTCTGGGGCCAACGTCCTGACTTTC.

V is TRBV6-1 and J is TRBJ1-6; D perhaps matches TRBD1 (5 bases). This CDR3 region has 15 residues. Germline V gene sequence: CDR1 MNHNS, CDR2 SASEGT. Trimming cost V 3 bases and J 9 bases, with 15 bases left between them. The CDR3 sequence is CASSELGFGGSPLHF. CDR3 in DNA: TGTGCCAGCAGTGAGCTCGGATTCGGGGGTTCACCCCTCCACTTT.

J is TRBJ2-5 and V is TRBV28, with a possible D match to TRBD2 (7 bases). Germline V gene sequence: CDR1 MDHEN, CDR2 SYDVKM. The CDR3 sequence is 16 residues long. V lost 5 bases and J lost 3, with 19 bases in between. CDR3 sequence: CASSPMRGGGKETQYF. The CDR3 DNA reads as TGTGCCAGCAGTCCTATGAGGGGAGGGGGAAAAGAGACCCAGTACTTC.

This clone was detected only a few times. CDR3 protein: CASSPGLAGGPMETQYF. As DNA, the CDR3 is TGTGCCAGCAGCCCGGGACTAGCGGGAGGGCCCATGGAGACCCAGTACTTC. V and J are TRBV5-8 and TRBJ2-5; TRBD2 agrees at 16 bases. Germline CDR1 reads SGHTS; CDR2 reads YDEGEE. V trimming: 4 bases; J trimming: 5 bases; junction bases outside the gene matches: 8. This CDR3 comprises 17 residues.

The V gene is TRBV9, the J gene TRBJ2-1; D is possibly TRBD1 (5 bases). The CDR3 loop spans 15 amino acids. The V and J ends lost 0 bases and 7 bases respectively, with 14 bases between them. CDR1 is SGDLS, CDR2 YYNGEE, per germline. CDR3 DNA: TGTGCCAGCAGCGTAGGTAACAGGCCGTGGAATGAGCAGTTCTTC. Its translation is CASSVGNRPWNEQFF.

As DNA, the CDR3 is TGTGCCAGCAGCTATGGACTAGCGGGAGATACGCAGTATTTT. Its translation is CASSYGLAGDTQYF. The chain couples TRBV5-6 to TRBJ2-3, with 11 nucleotides matching TRBD2. V trimming: 3 bases; J trimming: 5 bases; junction bases outside the gene matches: 2. The CDR3 covers 14 residues. From germline, CDR1 is SGHDT and CDR2 YYEEEE.

V usage is TRBV11-1 and J usage is TRBJ1-2, with 7 bases matching TRBD1. CDR3 length: 14 amino acids. V lost 4 bases to trimming and J lost 3 bases; unmatched junction nucleotides: 5. CDR1 and CDR2 from the germline V gene are SGHAT and FQDESV (reference sequence). The CDR3 DNA reads as TGTGCCAGCAGCTATAAAGGGACAGACTATGGCTACACCTTC. This translates into CASSYKGTDYGYTF.

The chain recombines TRBV28 with TRBJ1-3; D is uncertain. In germline, CDR1 is MDHEN, CDR2 SYDVKM. V lost 2 bases, J lost 1 base, and 6 bases lay in between. This CDR3 is built from 14 residues. CDR3 protein: CASSLGGSGNTIYF. As DNA, the CDR3 is TGTGCCAGCAGTTTAGGAGGGTCTGGAAACACCATATATTTT.

V gene TRBV5-1 combines with J gene TRBJ2-2; possible D gene TRBD2, 5 bases. CDR3 length equals 17 residues. Trimming removed 1 base at V and 6 bases at J, with 19 bases between. The germline V gene encodes CDR1 SGHRS and CDR2 YFSETQ. In DNA form, the CDR3 reads TGCGCCAGCAGCTTGCTCGGGATGTCAAGGACCGCCGGGGAGCTGTTTTTT. Amino acid sequence: CASSLLGMSRTAGELFF.